Each of the 3 T cell receptor beta chains below was sequenced from the same sample in a study of radiotherapy plus CTLA-4 blockade in lung cancer. Method: immunoSEQ multiplex PCR; TCRdb's copy keeps in-frame clones and lacks some. The data contain tens of thousands of clones, approximately 91% of them seen just once; the ten biggest clones take up 7.8%. Sequencing was performed on peripheral blood, taken from a patient treated with radiotherapy plus ipilimumab. The receptors shown here come from a human donor with non-small cell lung cancer whose response to radiotherapy plus ipilimumab could not be evaluated.

This chain uses TRBV19 with TRBJ1-5; no clear D. Germline assignment: CDR1 LNHDA and CDR2 SQIVND (reference sequence). This CDR3 contains 12 residues. Trimming cost V 1 base and J 7 bases, with 5 bases left between them. The CDR3 nucleotides read TGTGCCAGTAGTATAGGTGTACAGCCCCAGCATTTT. Residues: CASSIGVQPQHF.

The CDR3 bases are TGCGCCAGCAGCCAAGACAGGAACACAGATACGCAGTATTTT. It yields the protein CASSQDRNTDTQYF. V and J are TRBV4-3 and TRBJ2-3; D gene uncertain. Between the trimmed V and J ends, which lost 0 bases and 2 bases, there was a span of 6 bases. The CDR3 is 14 amino acids. Germline CDR1 is LGHNA and CDR2 is YSLEER.

The chain links TRBV5-1 to TRBJ2-4; a weak D match, TRBD1 (6 bases). Germline CDR1 and CDR2: SGHRS and YFSETQ. V was pared by 0 bases and J by 10 bases, with 8 bases between. This CDR3 has 12 amino acids. CDR3 sequence (DNA): TGCGCCAGCAGCTTGGAAGGGGGAATTCAGTACTTC. It yields the protein CASSLEGGIQYF.